This T cell receptor beta chain was observed in a study of vaccination effects on CD4 cells after COVID-19. Study in general: Participants completed two doses of the BNT162b2 or mRNA-1273 vaccine. Study results and caveats: After vaccination, at late timepoints, clones induced by infection and by vaccine contracted markedly.

The CDR3 has 13 residues. V trimming: 2 bases; J trimming: 5 bases; junction bases outside the gene matches: 0. CDR1 LGHNT and CDR2 FRNRAP come from the germline V gene. With the ViraFEST assay, the study expanded antigen-specific CD4+ T cells using viral peptide pools, then sequenced them. When around nine days of culture had elapsed, CD4+ T cells were isolated. All vaccine recipients tested negative for nucleocapsid antibodies and had never contracted SARS-CoV-2 infection. In culture with around 9.1 IU/ml IL-2 and 8.5 to 10 ug/ml peptides, PBMC were grown at 1.5 million to 2 million per well. Comment on this clone: Its cognate antigen is unknown.

Data came from immunoSEQ multiplex PCR; TCRdb stores just in-frame clones and leaves some out. The sample lists roughly 67,000 clones; about 79% were seen once. The source material was CD4+ T cells from PBMCs cultured with SARS-CoV-2 spike peptides, sampled before COVID-19 vaccination. The source is a human donor who received a COVID-19 vaccine. The chain couples TRBV12-5 to TRBJ1-5; 7 nucleotides line up with TRBD1. The CDR3 nucleotides are TGTGCTAGTGGTTTGACAGGGGATCAGCCCCAGCATTTT. Its translation is CASGLTGDQPQHF.